Below are 21 T cell receptor beta chains sequenced from a single sample in a study of multiple sclerosis patients with progressive multifocal leukoencephalopathy. Sequencing used immunoSEQ multiplex PCR; TCRdb keeps in-frame clones, though not all of them. This table holds more than 30,000 clones, about nine tenths found once. The time point was: time of PML onset. The starting material was PBMCs, obtained from a patient treated with natalizumab. The receptors shown here come from a woman aged 40-49 years with progressive multifocal leukoencephalopathy.

This clone came up once. The CDR3 is CASRDRVGYGYTF. For the CDR3, the DNA is TGTGCCAGCCGGGACAGGGTAGGCTATGGCTACACCTTC. This chain joins TRBV2 and TRBJ1-2, with 9 bases lining up with TRBD1. Germline V gene lookup returns CDR1 SNHLY and CDR2 FYNNEI. V lost 8 bases to trimming and J lost 4 bases; unmatched junction nucleotides: 5. This CDR3 spans 13 amino acids.

CDR3 DNA sequence: TGTGCCAGTATTAACGGGGGGGAGAAACACATTTCCTACGAGCAGTACTTC. Its translation is CASINGGEKHISYEQYF. The chain joins TRBV6-4 to TRBJ2-5, with 8 positions matching TRBD2. The assigned J gene may be wrong: the sequence end matches TRBJ2-7 better. Germline loops: CDR1 MRHNA, CDR2 SNTAGT. The CDR3 contains 17 residues.

This chain links TRBV4-1 with TRBJ1-6; D perhaps matches TRBD1 (5 bases). The CDR3 consists of 14 residues. Germline V lookup: CDR1 MGHRA, CDR2 YSYEKL. V was pared by 0 bases and J by 9 bases, with 9 bases between. CDR3 sequence: CASSQDYGGSPLHF. CDR3 coding DNA: TGCGCCAGCAGCCAAGACTATGGGGGTTCACCCCTCCACTTT.

The CDR3 bases are TGTGCCAGTAGTTCACAGGGGTTTGGGAATGGCTACACCTTC. Its translation is CASSSQGFGNGYTF. The chain links TRBV19 to TRBJ1-2; 7 bases are shared with TRBD1. Trimming took 5 bases from V and 6 from J; bases not matched to a gene: 9. The CDR3 spans 14 residues. CDR1 and CDR2 (germline): LNHDA, SQIVND (reference sequence).

The chain carries TRBV30 and TRBJ1-2, with 7 bases fitting TRBD1. Germline CDR1 is GTSNPN and CDR2 is SVGIG (reference sequence). J was trimmed by 11 bases and V by 5 bases; bases with no gene match: 23. The CDR3 sequence is 16 residues long. The CDR3 DNA reads as TGTGCCTGGGACCGACAGGGTGGAGGCGGGGGGATGAGGTACACCTTC. It translates to CAWDRQGGGGGMRYTF.

This chain connects TRBV4-1 to TRBJ1-1; D unclear. CDR1 and CDR2 (germline): MGHRA, YSYEKL. V gave up 0 bases and J gave up 8 bases, with 13 bases separating them. CDR3 length: 14 amino acids. CDR3 in amino acids: CASSQDRSSTEAFF. CDR3 DNA sequence: TGCGCCAGCAGCCAAGATCGGTCGTCCACCGAAGCTTTCTTT.

V is TRBV28 and J is TRBJ1-5, with a possible D match to TRBD1 (6 bases). The V and J ends lost 5 bases and 1 base respectively, with 9 bases between them. This CDR3 comprises 14 residues. Germline values: CDR1 MDHEN, CDR2 SYDVKM. DNA of the CDR3: TGTGCCAGCAGTGAGGGGGGGAGCAATCAGCCCCAGCATTTT. Residues: CASSEGGSNQPQHF.

The gene calls are TRBV9 and TRBJ2-7; 9 nucleotides align to TRBD2. The CDR3 has 16 amino acids. V gave up 4 bases and J gave up 5 bases; unmatched junction bases: 13. Germline V gene lookup returns CDR1 SGDLS and CDR2 YYNGEE. The CDR3 sequence: CASSYRASGTADEQYF. The CDR3 region has the DNA TGTGCCAGCAGCTATCGGGCTAGCGGGACCGCGGACGAGCAGTACTTC.

This chain connects TRBV7-2 to TRBJ1-6, with D hard to call. V was cut by 2 bases and J by 7 bases, with 9 bases left in between. CDR1 and CDR2 from the germline V gene are SGHTA and FQGNSA. CDR3 length: 14 amino acids. CDR3 bases: TGTGCCAGCAGCTTAATCACAGCGAATTCACCCCTCCACTTT. Protein sequence: CASSLITANSPLHF.

The chain joins TRBV14 to TRBJ2-1; 16 bases fit TRBD2. The germline CDR1 and CDR2 sequences are SGHDN and FVKESK. The CDR3 has 15 amino acids. V lost 7 bases to trimming and J lost 7 bases; unmatched junction nucleotides: 4. CDR3 nucleotides: TGTGCCAGCAAAGGGACTAGCGGGAGGGCAAATGAGCAGTTCTTC. Its translation is CASKGTSGRANEQFF. The entire variable domain, with the rest obtained from reference TRBV14 and TRBJ2-1, is as follows: EAGVTQFPSHSVIEKGQTVTLRCDPISGHDNLYWYRRVMGKEIKFLLHFVKESKQDESGMPNNRFLAERTGGTYSTLKVQPAELEDSGVYFCASKGTSGRANEQFFGPGTRLTVL.

J is TRBJ1-2 and V is TRBV2; tentative D call: TRBD1 (6 bases). The CDR3 length is 15 residues. Germline values: CDR1 SNHLY, CDR2 FYNNEI. The V end lost 6 bases, the J end lost 0 bases, and 14 bases lay between the germline ends. The CDR3 loop is CASRRDRQANYGYTF. In DNA form, the CDR3 reads TGTGCCAGCAGACGCGACAGGCAAGCTAACTATGGCTACACCTTC.

The V gene is TRBV2, the J gene TRBJ2-7; the D gene is possibly TRBD1 (5 bases). The V gene's germline CDR1 is SNHLY and CDR2 FYNNEI. V was cut by 7 bases and J by 3 bases, with 10 bases left in between. The CDR3 runs to 12 residues. CDR3 nucleotides: TGTGCCAGCACCTACAGGTACTACGAGCAGTACTTC. Amino acids: CASTYRYYEQYF.

This chain uses TRBV10-3 with TRBJ1-3; D gene unclear. The CDR3 contains 15 residues. Germline lookup yields CDR1 ENHRY and CDR2 SYGVKD. Trimming removed 3 bases from V and 1 base from J, with 10 bases in between. CDR3 amino acids: CAISEIPSSGNTIYF. The DNA for the CDR3 is TGTGCCATCAGTGAAATTCCCTCTTCTGGAAACACCATATATTTT.

The V and J genes are TRBV30 and TRBJ1-2; unclear D gene. There are 14 residues in the CDR3. Germline assignment: CDR1 GTSNPN and CDR2 SVGIG (reference sequence). Trimming cost V 0 bases and J 1 base, with 9 bases left between them. The CDR3 sequence is CAWSVMVNNYGYTF. DNA for the CDR3: TGTGCCTGGAGTGTAATGGTGAATAACTATGGCTACACCTTC.

The V gene is TRBV2, the J gene TRBJ1-2; D is unresolved. Germline V gene lookup returns CDR1 SNHLY and CDR2 FYNNEI. This CDR3 region has 13 residues. The germline V and J ends were trimmed by 4 bases and 7 bases, with 13 bases remaining between them. The CDR3 DNA is TGTGCCAGCAGTGTAAAACTCGGAGGTGGCTACACCTTC. Amino acid sequence: CASSVKLGGGYTF.

This clone has only a few counts. V is TRBV4-2 and J is TRBJ2-5; 7 bases are shared with TRBD2. The germline CDR1 and CDR2 sequences are LGHNA and YNFKEQ. The V and J ends lost 0 bases and 5 bases, in that order; junction bases with no gene match: 0. The CDR3 loop spans 13 amino acids. For the CDR3, the DNA is TGTGCCAGCAGCCAAGAGGGGGGGGAGACCCAGTACTTC. This translates into CASSQEGGETQYF.

The chain links TRBV27 to TRBJ1-6, with D perhaps matching TRBD1 (5 bases). The V end lost 5 bases, the J end lost 9 bases, and 14 bases lay between the germline ends. The germline CDR1 and CDR2 sequences are MNHEY and SMNVEV (reference sequence). The CDR3 runs to 14 residues. The CDR3 DNA is TGTGCCAGCAGTGTGAGGGACGTTGGTTCACCCCTCCACTTT. Protein product: CASSVRDVGSPLHF.

The genes are TRBV18 and TRBJ2-2; D gene uncertain. V dropped 2 bases and J dropped 1 base, with 8 bases sitting between them. The CDR3 loop spans 15 amino acids. Looked up from germline, CDR1 is KGHSH and CDR2 is LQKENI. This CDR3 reads CASSPGQQNTGELFF. CDR3 DNA: TGTGCCAGCTCACCAGGCCAGCAGAACACCGGGGAGCTGTTTTTT.

The chain uses TRBV14 and TRBJ1-1; D remains ambiguous. From germline, CDR1 is SGHDN and CDR2 FVKESK. Trimming cost V 0 bases and J 1 base, with 6 bases left between them. The CDR3 consists of 14 residues. The CDR3 loop is CASSQDWSNTEAFF. Here the CDR3 DNA reads TGTGCCAGCAGCCAAGATTGGTCGAACACTGAAGCTTTCTTT.

This chain uses TRBV5-4 with TRBJ2-7; tentatively, D is TRBD1 (5 bases). This CDR3 is built from 15 residues. With 1 base removed from V and 1 base from J, the gap between germline ends came to 12 bases. CDR1 is SGHNT and CDR2 is YYREEE in the germline V gene (reference sequence). The CDR3 region has the DNA TGTGCCAGCAGCTTGCCTGGGGCAAAGTCCTACGAGCAGTACTTC. It is translated as CASSLPGAKSYEQYF.

This chain uses TRBV11-1 with TRBJ2-5, with no clear D. The CDR3 totals 17 residues. Trimming shortened V by 1 base and J by 5 bases, and 20 bases separated the two germline ends. CDR1 and CDR2 (germline): SGHAT, FQDESV (reference sequence). This chain's CDR3 is CASSLVNRPLVGETQYF. The CDR3 nucleotides read TGTGCCAGCAGCTTAGTAAACCGCCCACTGGTCGGTGAGACCCAGTACTTC.